This T cell receptor (beta chain) stems from a study of graft-versus-host responses after intestinal transplantation. At the level of the study: Isolated intestinal, liver-intestinal, or multivisceral transplants had been given to the recipients. Anti-thymocyte globulin induction was given to all recipients, followed by tacrolimus and steroids for two to four years.

Study-wide findings and caveats: Maximum circulating GvH clone levels tracked with early post-transplant HvG decreases. Some GvH clones were seen earlier in gut or blood, suggesting intestinal origin.

The V end lost 5 bases, the J end lost 0 bases, and 5 bases lay between the germline ends. The length of the CDR3 is 12 residues. The germline gives CDR1 GTSNPN, CDR2 SVGIG (reference sequence). Here immunoSEQ multiplex PCR was the method, and the copy in TCRdb shows in-frame clones only, minus some. The table has about 54,000 clones, about 90% seen once. Comment on this clone: The antigen is not known.

The origin of this receptor is a human patient who received an intestinal transplant, so some T cells may come from the graft donor. V gene TRBV30 combines with J gene TRBJ2-4, with no clear D. The source was PBMCs, collected more than 650 days after intestinal transplant. CDR3 DNA sequence: TGTGCCTGGGAGAGAGCCAAAAACATTCAGTACTTC. It codes for CAWERAKNIQYF.